This entry lists 8 T cell receptor beta chains sequenced from one sample in a study of blood T cell repertoires in COVID-19. Assay: immunoSEQ multiplex PCR; the TCRdb copy retains only in-frame clones and omits some. Of about 170,000 clones listed, 70% to 90% were seen once; the top ten hold under 8.5%. Sample: peripheral blood. Receptor source: a middle-aged man who had recovered from COVID-19.

The J gene is TRBJ2-7, the V gene TRBV6-6, with 7 bases fitting TRBD1. The CDR3 runs 14 residues. Trimming removed 10 bases from V and 3 bases from J; junction bases left unmatched: 12. Germline V gives CDR1 MNHNY, CDR2 SVGAGI (reference sequence). The CDR3: CATTSGTANYEQYF. The DNA of the CDR3 is TGTGCCACCACGTCAGGGACAGCTAACTACGAGCAGTACTTC.

The rearrangement uses TRBV6-2 or TRBV6-3 and TRBJ1-1; D is ambiguous. CDR1 is MNHEY, CDR2 SVGEGT, per germline. This CDR3 has 12 residues. V lost 6 bases, J lost 1 base, and 6 bases lay in between. The CDR3 sequence: CASSTANTEAFF. The CDR3 nucleotides read TGTGCCAGCAGCACAGCGAACACTGAAGCTTTCTTT.

This sequence joins TRBV19 and TRBJ2-6; a possible D gene is TRBD1 (6 bases). The CDR3 totals 13 residues. CDR1 LNHDA and CDR2 SQIVND come from the germline V gene (reference sequence). Trimming removed 8 bases at V and 3 bases at J, with 8 bases between. CDR3 sequence reads: CASGQIGANVLTF. CDR3 sequence (DNA): TGTGCCAGTGGACAGATTGGGGCCAACGTCCTGACTTTC.

This chain connects TRBV25-1 to TRBJ1-1, with D maybe TRBD1 (6 bases). The CDR3 is made up of 14 amino acids. CDR1 is MGHDK, CDR2 SYGVNS, per germline. Trimming removed 4 bases at V and 7 bases at J, with 16 bases between. The CDR3 here is CASSGGGGAVEAFF. The CDR3 coding sequence is TGTGCCAGCAGTGGGGGAGGGGGTGCAGTTGAAGCTTTCTTT. The complete variable domain, with remaining parts taken from reference TRBV25-1 and TRBJ1-1, reads EADIYQTPRYLVIGTGKKITLECSQTMGHDKMYWYQQDPGMELHLIHYSYGVNSTEKGDLSSESTVSRIRTEHFPLTLESARPSHTSQYLCASSGGGGAVEAFFGQGTRLTVV.

A note on this clone: The sample contains more than one DNA sequence encoding this CDR3. The J gene is TRBJ2-1, the V gene TRBV18, with D possibly matching TRBD1 (5 bases). The CDR3 covers 13 residues. Trimming pared 3 bases from V and 3 bases from J, leaving 6 bases between. Germline CDR1 reads KGHSH; CDR2 reads LQKENI. Here the CDR3 DNA reads TGTGCCAGCTCACCTGACAGCTACAATGAGCAGTTCTTC. Translated: CASSPDSYNEQFF. The variable domain in full, with the rest retrieved from reference TRBV18 and TRBJ2-1, is NAGVMQNPRHLVRRRGQEARLRCSPMKGHSHVYWYRQLPEEGLKFMVYLQKENIIDESGMPKERFSAEFPKEGPSILRIQQVVRGDSAAYFCASSPDSYNEQFFGPGTRLTVL.

This chain connects TRBV5-1 to TRBJ2-5; the match to TRBD1 covers 7 bases. V was pared by 4 bases and J by 1 base, with 4 bases of the junction left unmatched. From germline, CDR1 is SGHRS and CDR2 YFSETQ. This CDR3 is built from 14 residues. CDR3 amino acids: CASSVRDSQETQYF. The CDR3 nucleotides read TGCGCCAGCAGCGTCCGGGACAGCCAAGAGACCCAGTACTTC.

The CDR3 region is CAIRLGQGGSYEQYF. CDR3 sequence (DNA): TGTGCCATCAGACTCGGGCAAGGCGGGAGTTACGAGCAGTACTTC. V and J are TRBV10-3 and TRBJ2-7; 7 bases are shared with TRBD2. Per the germline V gene, CDR1 is ENHRY and CDR2 is SYGVKD. Trimming took 6 bases from V and 4 from J; bases not matched to a gene: 12. This CDR3 has 15 residues.

The chain has TRBV28 and TRBJ1-2; TRBD1 matches at 9 bases. CDR1 is MDHEN, CDR2 SYDVKM, per germline. Unmatched junction bases numbered 2, after V lost 5 bases and J lost 7 bases. This CDR3 has 12 amino acids. For the CDR3, the DNA is TGTGCCAGCAGTGGGACAGGGTTTGGCTACACCTTC. Translation gives CASSGTGFGYTF.